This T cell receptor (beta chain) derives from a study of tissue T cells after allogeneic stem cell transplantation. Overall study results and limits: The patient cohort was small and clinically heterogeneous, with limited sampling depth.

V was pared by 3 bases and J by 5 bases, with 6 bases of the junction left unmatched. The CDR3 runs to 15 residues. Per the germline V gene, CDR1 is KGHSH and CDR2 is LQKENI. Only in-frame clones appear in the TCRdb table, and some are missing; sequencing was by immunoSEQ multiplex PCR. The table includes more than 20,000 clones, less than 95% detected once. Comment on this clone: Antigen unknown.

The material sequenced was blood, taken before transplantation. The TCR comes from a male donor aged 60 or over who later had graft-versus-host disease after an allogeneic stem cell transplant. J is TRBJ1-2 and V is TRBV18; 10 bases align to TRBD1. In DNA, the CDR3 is TGTGCCAGCTCACCGGGACAGGGGCCCGGATATGGCTACACCTTC. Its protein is CASSPGQGPGYGYTF.